Following are 20 T cell receptor beta chains from one sample sequenced in a study of T cell responses to AZD1222 COVID-19 vaccine. Sequencing used immunoSEQ multiplex PCR; TCRdb keeps in-frame clones, though not all of them. The table lists around 100,000 clones, about 90% of them singletons. Sequences were derived from peripheral blood, sampled on day 0 of AZD1222 vaccination. Every receptor here comes from an adult in good health.

The rearrangement joins TRBV6-1 to TRBJ2-3; 9 nucleotides line up with TRBD1. The J segment lost 4 bases and the V segment lost 1 base, leaving 3 bases of the junction unmatched. Germline V gene data show CDR1 as MNHNS and CDR2 as SASEGT. The CDR3 spans 15 residues. The CDR3 here is CASSEVTGGADTQYF. The CDR3 nucleotides read TGTGCCAGCAGTGAAGTAACAGGGGGCGCAGATACGCAGTATTTT.

This clone has just one count. The rearrangement uses TRBV5-5 and TRBJ1-2; 8 bases align to TRBD1. J was trimmed by 8 bases and V by 4 bases; bases with no gene match: 16. The CDR3 sequence is 16 residues long. The germline CDR1 and CDR2 sequences are SGHKS and YYEKEE (reference sequence). CDR3 protein: CASSQATPDRGRGYTF. For the CDR3, the DNA is TGTGCCAGCAGCCAAGCCACCCCCGACAGGGGTCGGGGCTACACCTTC.

This chain joins TRBV6-6 and TRBJ1-2; TRBD1 aligns across 10 bases. The CDR3 spans 14 residues. Unmatched junction bases numbered 7, after V lost 6 bases and J lost 6 bases. Germline V gene lookup returns CDR1 MNHNY and CDR2 SVGAGI (reference sequence). DNA of the CDR3: TGTGCCAGCAGACAAACCGGGACAGGGGATGGCTACACCTTC. It translates to CASRQTGTGDGYTF.

A single count supports this clone. The chain employs TRBV28 and TRBJ1-5; tentatively, D is TRBD1 (5 bases). This CDR3 contains 17 residues. CDR1 and CDR2 (germline): MDHEN, SYDVKM. The ends were cut back, 3 bases at V and 6 bases at J, with 21 bases in the middle. CDR3 coding DNA: TGTGCCAGCAGTTTGGTTACGGGACGGCCGGGGGTTCAGCCCCAGCATTTT. This sequence encodes CASSLVTGRPGVQPQHF. Full variable domain (missing parts from reference TRBV28 and TRBJ1-5): DVKVTQSSRYLVKRTGEKVFLECVQDMDHENMFWYRQDPGLGLRLIYFSYDVKMKEKGDIPEGYSVSREKKERFSLILESASTNQTSMYLCASSLVTGRPGVQPQHFGDGTRLSIL.

The chain has TRBV6-6 and TRBJ1-5; D is possibly TRBD1 (6 bases). V lost 5 bases and J 2 bases, leaving 16 bases between the germline ends. CDR1 and CDR2 from the germline V gene are MNHNY and SVGAGI (reference sequence). The CDR3 length is 16 residues. CDR3 nucleotides: TGTGCCAGCAGTCCTCGGGGGGCGTGGGGCAATCAGCCCCAGCATTTT. Protein sequence: CASSPRGAWGNQPQHF.

The chain carries TRBV19 and TRBJ1-5; no firm D call. The germline V and J ends were trimmed by 5 bases and 4 bases, with 9 bases remaining between them. Germline loops: CDR1 LNHDA, CDR2 SQIVND (reference sequence). The length of the CDR3 is 13 residues. CDR3 DNA: TGTGCCAGTAGTTACCAACGAAATCAGCCCCAGCATTTT. Its translation is CASSYQRNQPQHF.

The chain links TRBV4-1 to TRBJ2-7; 15 positions match TRBD2. The CDR3 has 21 amino acids. V shed 1 base and J 5 bases; nucleotides not matched to a gene: 18. The germline V gene has CDR1 MGHRA and CDR2 YSYEKL. The CDR3 DNA reads as TGCGCCAGCAGCCAAGGGGACAGACTCACCGGGACTAGCGGGAGGACTCACGAGCAGTACTTC. Translation gives CASSQGDRLTGTSGRTHEQYF.

V and J are TRBV10-3 and TRBJ1-6; 10 nucleotides match TRBD1. Germline V CDR1 and CDR2: ENHRY, SYGVKD. V lost 6 bases and J lost 6; bases outside the gene matches: 8. This CDR3 spans 16 amino acids. CDR3: CAIRTGGPTRNSPLHF. CDR3 coding DNA: TGTGCCATCAGGACAGGGGGCCCCACTCGTAATTCACCCCTCCACTTT.

V is TRBV5-6 and J is TRBJ1-5; unclear D gene. Germline CDR1 and CDR2: SGHDT and YYEEEE. V lost 0 bases and J 6 bases, leaving 4 bases between the germline ends. The CDR3 has 12 residues. The CDR3 here is CASSLAAQPQHF. The CDR3 bases are TGTGCCAGCAGCTTGGCGGCTCAGCCCCAGCATTTT. Together with reference TRBV5-6 and TRBJ1-5, the CDR3 gives the full variable domain: DAGVTQSPTHLIKTRGQQVTLRCSPKSGHDTVSWYQQALGQGPQFIFQYYEEEERQRGNFPDRFSGHQFPNYSSELNVNALLLGDSALYLCASSLAAQPQHFGDGTRLSIL.

The genes are TRBV6-2 or TRBV6-3 and TRBJ2-5, with D unresolved. Trimming pared 2 bases from V and 5 bases from J, leaving 9 bases between. The CDR3 contains 13 residues. Germline V gene sequence: CDR1 MNHEY, CDR2 SVGEGT. This CDR3 is CASSYGRIETQYF. As DNA, the CDR3 is TGTGCCAGCAGTTACGGAAGGATTGAGACCCAGTACTTC.

This clone rates as medium-sized. CDR3 DNA sequence: TGTGCCAGTAGTCAGGGGGCGGCTGTCCGGGCCGGGGAGCTGTTTTTT. Translated, it gives CASSQGAAVRAGELFF. This chain connects TRBV19 to TRBJ2-2, with 8 bases identical to TRBD1. The V segment lost 5 bases and the J segment 6 bases; nucleotides outside the gene matches: 11. The CDR3 runs 16 residues. The germline CDR1 and CDR2 sequences are LNHDA and SQIVND (reference sequence).

This clone was picked up a small number of times. This chain connects TRBV28 to TRBJ1-1; TRBD1 is a possible D gene (5 bases). This CDR3 contains 17 residues. Trimming pared 3 bases from V and 1 base from J, leaving 18 bases between. Per germline, CDR1 MDHEN and CDR2 SYDVKM. CDR3 bases: TGTGCCAGCAGTTTCACGGCAGGGCAGCTTTCGAACACTGAAGCTTTCTTT. Translating gives CASSFTAGQLSNTEAFF.

This clone was seen only once. This rearrangement joins TRBV21-1 to TRBJ1-6; TRBD1, the D gene given by the table, was not confirmed from the DNA. TRBV21-1 is classified as a pseudogene. The CDR3 spans 18 residues. This CDR3 is CASSKSPEDRGRYSPLHF. The CDR3, as DNA: TGTGCCAGCAGCAAATCCCCCGAGGACAGGGGGAGGTATTCACCCCTCCACTTT.

This clone is a singleton in its sample. This chain joins TRBV29-1 and TRBJ1-2, with D hard to call. Trimming removed 4 bases from V and 2 bases from J, with 14 bases in between. CDR1 and CDR2 (germline): SQVTM, ANQGSEA. This CDR3 region has 14 residues. CDR3 sequence reads: CSVGHRWSNYGYTF. Here the CDR3 DNA reads TGCAGCGTTGGACATAGATGGTCCAACTATGGCTACACCTTC.

J is TRBJ2-3 and V is TRBV27; D is perhaps TRBD2 (7 bases). V lost 3 bases to trimming and J lost 5 bases, with 24 bases between them. This CDR3 is built from 18 residues. CDR1 MNHEY and CDR2 SMNVEV come from the germline V gene (reference sequence). CDR3 amino acids: CASSLRGGAQSDEDTQYF. CDR3 sequence (DNA): TGTGCCAGCAGTTTGCGCGGGGGCGCCCAATCAGATGAAGATACGCAGTATTTT.

The gene calls are TRBV28 and TRBJ2-1, with TRBD2 matching over 11 bases. Germline CDR1 reads MDHEN; CDR2 reads SYDVKM. This CDR3 is 19 amino acids long. V shed 5 bases and J 0 bases; nucleotides not matched to a gene: 12. The CDR3 DNA sequence: TGTGCCAGCAGTCTTAGCGGGAGGGCCAGAGTAAGCTCCTACAATGAGCAGTTCTTC. Its protein is CASSLSGRARVSSYNEQFF. The variable domain in full, completed from reference TRBV28 and TRBJ2-1, reads DVKVTQSSRYLVKRTGEKVFLECVQDMDHENMFWYRQDPGLGLRLIYFSYDVKMKEKGDIPEGYSVSREKKERFSLILESASTNQTSMYLCASSLSGRARVSSYNEQFFGPGTRLTVL.

The chain combines TRBV5-6 with TRBJ1-5; no definite D call. Germline V gene data show CDR1 as SGHDT and CDR2 as YYEEEE. The CDR3 totals 15 residues. Trimming removed 1 base from V and 0 bases from J, with 8 bases in between. CDR3 DNA: TGTGCCAGCAGCTTGCAGATTAATAGCAATCAGCCCCAGCATTTT. This encodes CASSLQINSNQPQHF.

This sequence joins TRBV7-9 and TRBJ1-2, with D unresolved. The CDR3 contains 14 residues. With 5 bases removed from V and 4 bases from J, the gap between germline ends came to 14 bases. Germline assignment: CDR1 SEHNR and CDR2 FQNEAQ (reference sequence). This CDR3 reads CASSSLFSFYGYTF. Written as DNA, the CDR3 is TGTGCCAGCAGCAGCCTCTTTTCATTCTATGGCTACACCTTC.

This clone was seen only once. CDR3 residues: CASSPEAGYTEAFF. CDR3 sequence (DNA): TGTGCCAGCAGCCCCGAAGCGGGATACACTGAAGCTTTCTTT. The chain couples TRBV5-5 to TRBJ1-1, with D hard to call. The germline gives CDR1 SGHKS, CDR2 YYEKEE (reference sequence). The V gene lost 4 bases and the J gene lost 3 bases, with 13 bases spanning the gap. The CDR3 covers 14 residues.

The V call is TRBV7-2, the J call TRBJ2-5, with 11 bases fitting TRBD1. This CDR3 region has 15 residues. J gave up 11 bases and V 5 bases, and 13 bases lay outside the gene matches. Germline CDR1 reads SGHTA; CDR2 reads FQGNSA. CDR3 DNA sequence: TGTGCCAGCAGCCCGACAAGACCGGGACAGGGGGTGCAGTACTTC. Translating gives CASSPTRPGQGVQYF.